This record concerns one T cell receptor beta chain sequence. Its antigen is unidentified. The sample is drawn from a study of CD8 T cells in Susac syndrome. Germline assignment: CDR1 DFQATT and CDR2 SNEGSKA (reference sequence). The CDR3 is made up of 13 amino acids. Trimming took off 0 bases at V and 5 bases at J, with 10 bases between the two ends. The RNA, roughly 0.5 to 1 ug, was put through reverse transcription using random hexamers. From the immunoSEQ multiplex PCR reads, TCRdb called clonotypes with MiXCR, one entry per CDR3 protein. Among some 160,000 distinct CDR3 sequences listed, about 94% were seen once. Study findings and constraints: Where Susac syndrome CD4+ T cell repertoires were concerned, no clonal expansion was evident.

This sequence was found in a human donor with Susac syndrome. The sample comprised CD4+ T cells from PBMCs. This chain links TRBV20-1 with TRBJ2-5; D is uncertain. The CDR3 loop is CSARESGRETQYF. The CDR3 DNA reads as TGCAGTGCTAGAGAGTCGGGTAGGGAGACCCAGTACTTC.